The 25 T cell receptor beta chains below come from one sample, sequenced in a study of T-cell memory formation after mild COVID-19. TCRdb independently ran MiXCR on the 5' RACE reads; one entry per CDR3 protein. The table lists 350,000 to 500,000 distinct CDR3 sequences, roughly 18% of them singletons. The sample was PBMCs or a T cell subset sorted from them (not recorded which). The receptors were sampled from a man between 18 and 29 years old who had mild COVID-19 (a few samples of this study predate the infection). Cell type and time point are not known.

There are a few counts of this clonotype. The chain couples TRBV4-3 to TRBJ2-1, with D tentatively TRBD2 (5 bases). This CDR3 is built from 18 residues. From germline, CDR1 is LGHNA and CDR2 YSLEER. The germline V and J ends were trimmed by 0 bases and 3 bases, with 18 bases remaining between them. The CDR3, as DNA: TGCGCCAGCAGCCAAGAGCCTTGGACGACGGGGATCTACAATGAGCAGTTCTTC. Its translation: CASSQEPWTTGIYNEQFF.

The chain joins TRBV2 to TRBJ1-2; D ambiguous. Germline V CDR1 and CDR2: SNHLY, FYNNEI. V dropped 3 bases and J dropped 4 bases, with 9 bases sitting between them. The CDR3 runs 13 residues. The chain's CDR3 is CASSDGQFYGYTF. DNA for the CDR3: TGTGCCAGCAGTGATGGGCAGTTCTATGGCTACACCTTC.

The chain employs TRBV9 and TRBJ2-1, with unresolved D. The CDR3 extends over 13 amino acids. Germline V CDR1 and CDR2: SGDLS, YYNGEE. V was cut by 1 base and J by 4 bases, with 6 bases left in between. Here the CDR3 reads CASSVQGYNEQFF. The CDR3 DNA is TGTGCCAGCAGCGTACAAGGTTACAATGAGCAGTTCTTC.

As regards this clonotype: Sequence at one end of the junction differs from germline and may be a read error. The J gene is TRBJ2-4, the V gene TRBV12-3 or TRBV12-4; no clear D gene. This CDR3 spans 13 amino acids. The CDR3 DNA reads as TGTGCCAGCAGTTTTGGTTCGGGTGACATTCTGTACTTC. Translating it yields CASSFGSGDILYF.

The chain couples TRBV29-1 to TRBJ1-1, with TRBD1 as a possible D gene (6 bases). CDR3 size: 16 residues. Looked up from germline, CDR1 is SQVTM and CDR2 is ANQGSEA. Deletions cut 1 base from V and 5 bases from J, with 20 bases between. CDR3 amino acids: CSVEGRSKGVGTEAFF. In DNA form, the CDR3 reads TGCAGCGTTGAAGGAAGAAGTAAGGGGGTCGGGACTGAAGCTTTCTTT.

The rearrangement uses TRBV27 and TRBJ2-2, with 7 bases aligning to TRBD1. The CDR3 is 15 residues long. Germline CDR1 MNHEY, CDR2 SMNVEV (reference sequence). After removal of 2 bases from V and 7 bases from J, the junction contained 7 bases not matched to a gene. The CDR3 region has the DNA TGTGCCAGCAGTTTAAGGGGGCTTTATGTCGGGGAGCTGTTTTTT. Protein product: CASSLRGLYVGELFF.

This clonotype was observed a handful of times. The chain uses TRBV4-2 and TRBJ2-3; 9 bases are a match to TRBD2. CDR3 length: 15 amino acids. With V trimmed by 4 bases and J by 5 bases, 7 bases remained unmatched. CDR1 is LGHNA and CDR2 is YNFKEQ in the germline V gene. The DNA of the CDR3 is TGTGCCAGCAGCCTAATAGCGGGGGAGCGAGATACGCAGTATTTT. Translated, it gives CASSLIAGERDTQYF.

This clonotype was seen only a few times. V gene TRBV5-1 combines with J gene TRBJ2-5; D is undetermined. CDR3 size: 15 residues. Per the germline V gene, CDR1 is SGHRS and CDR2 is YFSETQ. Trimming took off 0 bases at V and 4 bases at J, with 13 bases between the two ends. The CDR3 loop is CASSLALGMGETQYF. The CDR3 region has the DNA TGCGCCAGCAGCTTGGCCTTAGGGATGGGAGAGACCCAGTACTTC.

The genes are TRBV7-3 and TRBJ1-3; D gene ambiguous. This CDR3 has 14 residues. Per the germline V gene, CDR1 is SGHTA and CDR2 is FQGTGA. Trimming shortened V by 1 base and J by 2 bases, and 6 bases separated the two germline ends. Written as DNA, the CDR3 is TGTGCCAGCAGCTTAAATCCCGCTGGAAACACCATATATTTT. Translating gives CASSLNPAGNTIYF.

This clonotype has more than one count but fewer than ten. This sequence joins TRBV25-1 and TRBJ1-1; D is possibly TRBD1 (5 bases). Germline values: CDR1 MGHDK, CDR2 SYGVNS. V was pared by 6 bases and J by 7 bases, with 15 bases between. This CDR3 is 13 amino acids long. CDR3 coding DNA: TGTGCCAGCAGGAGACAGTCCGGGCGTGAAGCTTTCTTT. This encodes CASRRQSGREAFF.

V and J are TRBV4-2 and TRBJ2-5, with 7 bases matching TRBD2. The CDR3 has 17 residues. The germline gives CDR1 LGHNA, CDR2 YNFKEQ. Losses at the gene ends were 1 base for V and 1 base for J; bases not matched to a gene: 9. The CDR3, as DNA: TGTGCCAGCAGCCAAGGTCTACAGCGGGGCGCCCAAGAGACCCAGTACTTC. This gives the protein CASSQGLQRGAQETQYF.

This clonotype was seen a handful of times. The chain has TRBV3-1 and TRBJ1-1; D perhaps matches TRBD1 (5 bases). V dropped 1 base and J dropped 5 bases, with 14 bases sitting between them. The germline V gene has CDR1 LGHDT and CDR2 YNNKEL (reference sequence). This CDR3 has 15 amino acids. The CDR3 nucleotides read TGTGCCAGCAGCCAAGGGATGGGGGAAGGGACTGAAGCTTTCTTT. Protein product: CASSQGMGEGTEAFF.

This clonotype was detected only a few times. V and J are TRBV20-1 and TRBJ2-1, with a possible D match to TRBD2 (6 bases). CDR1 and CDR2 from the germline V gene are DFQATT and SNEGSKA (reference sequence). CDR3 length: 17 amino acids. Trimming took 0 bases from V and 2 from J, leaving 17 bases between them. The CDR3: CSARDQGAGRPYNEQFF. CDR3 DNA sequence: TGCAGTGCTAGAGATCAGGGAGCGGGTAGGCCCTACAATGAGCAGTTCTTC.

Here the CDR3 DNA reads TGTGCCAGCAGTGCTCCGGGACTAGCGGGGGGGAGACTCCCAGATACGCAGTATTTT. It specifies CASSAPGLAGGRLPDTQYF. This chain uses TRBV6-6 with TRBJ2-3; 16 nucleotides match TRBD2. Germline trimming cut 5 bases from V and 4 bases from J; bases unmatched to any gene: 12. This CDR3 is built from 19 residues. Germline CDR1 is MNHNY and CDR2 is SVGAGI (reference sequence).

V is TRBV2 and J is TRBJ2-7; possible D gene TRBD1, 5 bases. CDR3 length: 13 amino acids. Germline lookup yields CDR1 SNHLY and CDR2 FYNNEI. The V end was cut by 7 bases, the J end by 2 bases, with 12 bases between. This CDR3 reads CASTRQPTYEQYF. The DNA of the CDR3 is TGTGCCAGCACCAGACAGCCGACCTACGAGCAGTACTTC.

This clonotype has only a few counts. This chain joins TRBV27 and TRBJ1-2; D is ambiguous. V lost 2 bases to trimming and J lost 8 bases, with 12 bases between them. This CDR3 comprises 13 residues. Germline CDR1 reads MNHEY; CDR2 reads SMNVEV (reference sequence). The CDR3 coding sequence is TGTGCCAGCAGTTTAAGGGCAGGCCACGGCTACACCTTC. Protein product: CASSLRAGHGYTF.

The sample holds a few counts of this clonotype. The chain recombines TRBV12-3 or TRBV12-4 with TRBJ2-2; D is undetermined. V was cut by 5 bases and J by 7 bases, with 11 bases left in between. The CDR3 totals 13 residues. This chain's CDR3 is CASSPAVGGELFF. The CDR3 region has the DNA TGTGCCAGCAGTCCCGCCGTAGGCGGGGAGCTGTTTTTT.

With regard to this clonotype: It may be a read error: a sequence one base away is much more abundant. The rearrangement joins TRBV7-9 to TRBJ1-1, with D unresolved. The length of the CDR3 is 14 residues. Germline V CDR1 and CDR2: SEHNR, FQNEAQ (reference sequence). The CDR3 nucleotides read TGTGCCAGCAGCTTTTGGGCCTTGAACACTGAAGATTTCTTT. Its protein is CASSFWALNTEDFF. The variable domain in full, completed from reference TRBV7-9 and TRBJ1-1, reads DTGVSQNPRHKITKRGQNVTFRCDPISEHNRLYWYRQTLGQGPEFLTYFQNEAQLEKSRLLSDRFSAERPKGSFSTLEIQRTEQGDSAMYLCASSFWALNTEDFFGQGTRLTVV.

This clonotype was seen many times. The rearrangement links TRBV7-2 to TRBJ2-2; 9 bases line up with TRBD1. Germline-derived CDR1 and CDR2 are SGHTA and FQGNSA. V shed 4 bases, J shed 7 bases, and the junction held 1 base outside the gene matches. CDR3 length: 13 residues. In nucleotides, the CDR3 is TGTGCCAGCAGCTGGGGACAGGGCGGGGAGCTGTTTTTT. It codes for CASSWGQGGELFF.

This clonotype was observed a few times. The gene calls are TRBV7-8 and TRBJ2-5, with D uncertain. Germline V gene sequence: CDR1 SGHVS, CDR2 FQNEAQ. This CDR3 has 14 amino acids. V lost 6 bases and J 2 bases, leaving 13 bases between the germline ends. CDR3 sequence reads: CASRPSSTQETQYF. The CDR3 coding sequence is TGTGCCAGCAGACCATCATCGACTCAAGAGACCCAGTACTTC.

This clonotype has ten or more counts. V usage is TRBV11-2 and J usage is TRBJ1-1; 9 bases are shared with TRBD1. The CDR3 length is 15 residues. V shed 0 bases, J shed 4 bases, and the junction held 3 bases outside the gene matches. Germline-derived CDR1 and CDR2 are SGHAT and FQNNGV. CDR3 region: CASSLEWGQGTEAFF. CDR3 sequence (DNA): TGTGCCAGCAGCTTAGAATGGGGACAGGGCACTGAAGCTTTCTTT.

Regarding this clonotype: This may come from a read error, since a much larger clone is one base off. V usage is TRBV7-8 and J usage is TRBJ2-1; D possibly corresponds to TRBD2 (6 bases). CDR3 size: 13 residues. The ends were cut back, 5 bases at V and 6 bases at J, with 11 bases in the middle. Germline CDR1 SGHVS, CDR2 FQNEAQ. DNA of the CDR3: TGTGCCAGCAGCATTGGGAGGTTCAATGAGCAGTTCTTC. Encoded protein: CASSIGRFNEQFF. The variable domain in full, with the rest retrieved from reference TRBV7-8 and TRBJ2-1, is GAGVSQSPRYKVAKRGQDVALRCDPISGHVSLFWYQQALGQGPEFLTYFQNEAQLDKSGLPSDRFFAERPEGSVSTLKIQRTQQEDSAVYLCASSIGRFNEQFFGPGTRLTVL.

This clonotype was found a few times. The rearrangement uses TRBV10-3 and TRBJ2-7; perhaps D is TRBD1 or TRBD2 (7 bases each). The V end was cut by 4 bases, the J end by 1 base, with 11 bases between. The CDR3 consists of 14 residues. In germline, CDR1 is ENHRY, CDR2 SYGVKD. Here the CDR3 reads CAISAQGGSYEQYV. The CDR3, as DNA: TGTGCCATCAGTGCGCAGGGGGGGTCCTACGAGCAGTACGTC.

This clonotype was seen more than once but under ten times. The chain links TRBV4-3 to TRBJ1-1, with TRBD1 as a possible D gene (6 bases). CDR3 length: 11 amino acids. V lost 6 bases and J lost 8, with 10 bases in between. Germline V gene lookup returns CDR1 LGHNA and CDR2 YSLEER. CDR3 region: CASRQGIEAFF. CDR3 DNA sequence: TGCGCCAGCAGACAGGGCATAGAAGCTTTCTTT.

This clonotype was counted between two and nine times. This CDR3 is CASSLGTGGILETQYF. The CDR3 coding sequence is TGTGCCAGCAGTCTTGGGACAGGGGGGATTCTCGAGACCCAGTACTTC. This chain links TRBV27 with TRBJ2-5; TRBD1 aligns across 11 bases. This CDR3 has 16 amino acids. Germline V gives CDR1 MNHEY, CDR2 SMNVEV (reference sequence). The junction had 10 bases not matched to a gene; V was cut back by 5 bases and J by 5 bases.